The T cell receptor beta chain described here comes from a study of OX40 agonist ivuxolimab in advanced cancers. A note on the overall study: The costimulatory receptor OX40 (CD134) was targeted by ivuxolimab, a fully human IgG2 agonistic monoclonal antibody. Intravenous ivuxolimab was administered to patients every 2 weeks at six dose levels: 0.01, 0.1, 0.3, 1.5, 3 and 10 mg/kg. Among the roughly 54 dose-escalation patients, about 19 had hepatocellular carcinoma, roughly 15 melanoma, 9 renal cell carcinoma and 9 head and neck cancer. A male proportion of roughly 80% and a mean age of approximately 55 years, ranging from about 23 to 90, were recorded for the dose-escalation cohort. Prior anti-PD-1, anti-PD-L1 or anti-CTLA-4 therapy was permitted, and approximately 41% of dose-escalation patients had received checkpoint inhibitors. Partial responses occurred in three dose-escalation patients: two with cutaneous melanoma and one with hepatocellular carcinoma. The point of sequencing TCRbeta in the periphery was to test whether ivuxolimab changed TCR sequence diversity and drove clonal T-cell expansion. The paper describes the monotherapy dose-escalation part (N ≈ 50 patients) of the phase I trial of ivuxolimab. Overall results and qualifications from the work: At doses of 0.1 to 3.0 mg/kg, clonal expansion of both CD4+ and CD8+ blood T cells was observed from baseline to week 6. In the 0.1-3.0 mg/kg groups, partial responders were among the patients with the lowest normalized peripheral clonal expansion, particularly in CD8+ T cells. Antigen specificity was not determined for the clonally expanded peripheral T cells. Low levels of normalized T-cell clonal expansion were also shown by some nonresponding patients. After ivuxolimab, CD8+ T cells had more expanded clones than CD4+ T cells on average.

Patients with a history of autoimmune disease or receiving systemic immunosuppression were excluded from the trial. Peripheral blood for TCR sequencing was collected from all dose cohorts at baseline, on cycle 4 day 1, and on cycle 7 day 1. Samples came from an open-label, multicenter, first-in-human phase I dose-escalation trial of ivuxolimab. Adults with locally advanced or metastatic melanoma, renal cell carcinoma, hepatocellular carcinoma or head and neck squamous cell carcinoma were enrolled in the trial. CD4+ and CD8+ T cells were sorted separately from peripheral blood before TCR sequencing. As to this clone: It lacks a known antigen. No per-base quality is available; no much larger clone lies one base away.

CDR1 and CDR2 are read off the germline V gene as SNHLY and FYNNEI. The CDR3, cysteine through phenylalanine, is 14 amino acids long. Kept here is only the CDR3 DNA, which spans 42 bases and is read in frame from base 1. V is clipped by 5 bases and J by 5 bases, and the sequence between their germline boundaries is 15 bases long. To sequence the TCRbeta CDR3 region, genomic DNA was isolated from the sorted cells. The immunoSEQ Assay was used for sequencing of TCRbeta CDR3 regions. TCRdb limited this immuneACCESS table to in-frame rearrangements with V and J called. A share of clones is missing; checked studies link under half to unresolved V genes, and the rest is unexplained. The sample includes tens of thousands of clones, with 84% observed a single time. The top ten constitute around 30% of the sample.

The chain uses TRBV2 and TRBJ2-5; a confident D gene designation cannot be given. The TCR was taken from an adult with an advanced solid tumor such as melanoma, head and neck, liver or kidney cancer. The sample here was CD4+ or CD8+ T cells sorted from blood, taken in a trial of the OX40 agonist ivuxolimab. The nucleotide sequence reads TGTGCCAGCAGTCCCCGCCTAGGCACCGAGACCCAGTACTTC. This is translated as CASSPRLGTETQYF.